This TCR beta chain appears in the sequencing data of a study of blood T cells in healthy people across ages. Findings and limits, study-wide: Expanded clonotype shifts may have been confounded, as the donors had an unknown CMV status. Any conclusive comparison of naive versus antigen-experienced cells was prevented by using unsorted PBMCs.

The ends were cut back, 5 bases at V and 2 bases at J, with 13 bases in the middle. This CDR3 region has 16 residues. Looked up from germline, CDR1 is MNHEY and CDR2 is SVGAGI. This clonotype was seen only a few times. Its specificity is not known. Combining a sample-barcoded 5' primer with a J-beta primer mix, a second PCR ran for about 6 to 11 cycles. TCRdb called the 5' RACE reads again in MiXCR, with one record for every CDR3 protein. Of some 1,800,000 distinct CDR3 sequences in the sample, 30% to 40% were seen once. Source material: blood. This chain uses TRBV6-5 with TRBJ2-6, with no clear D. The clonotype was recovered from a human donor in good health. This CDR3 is CASSPDMFPGANVLTF. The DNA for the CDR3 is TGTGCCAGCAGTCCCGACATGTTCCCTGGGGCCAACGTCCTGACTTTC.